The rows below give T cell receptor beta chains drawn from one sample of a study of CD8+CD57+ T cells in acquired aplastic anemia. TCRdb recomputed calls from the reads with MiXCR, one row per CDR3 protein. The data show about 100,000 distinct CDR3 sequences, roughly 51% seen once. Sequences were obtained from sorted CD4+, CD8+, or CD8+CD57+ T cells (not recorded which) from PBMCs. The receptors stem from a human donor in good health, serving as a control. The CDR3 runs from the conserved cysteine through the conserved F or W. Fields, in order: clone size, V gene, J gene, D gene, CDR3 length, CDR3 protein, CDR3 DNA. The D gene is left open where the match is weak. Not all rows give a size; the values are once, few, many and, for expanded clones, a class.

abundance: many; v_gene: TRBV11-2; j_gene: TRBJ2-7; d_gene: .; len: 13; CDR3aa: CASILDGTYEQYF; CDR3nt: TGTGCCAGCATCCTTGACGGGACCTACGAGCAGTACTTC
abundance: .; v_gene: TRBV9; j_gene: TRBJ2-7; d_gene: .; len: 16; CDR3aa: CASRDMQGTVPYEQYF; CDR3nt: TGTGCCAGCAGAGATATGCAAGGGACTGTCCCTTACGAGCAGTACTTC
abundance: many; v_gene: TRBV13; j_gene: TRBJ2-7; d_gene: TRBD1; len: 16; CDR3aa: CASSSTGQGPMYEQYF; CDR3nt: TGTGCCAGCAGCTCCACAGGACAGGGACCCATGTACGAGCAGTACTTC
abundance: .; v_gene: TRBV15; j_gene: TRBJ2-7; d_gene: .; len: 15; CDR3aa: CATSRDRGGVLEQYF; CDR3nt: TGTGCCACCAGCAGAGATCGAGGGGGGGTTCTCGAGCAGTACTTC
abundance: many; v_gene: TRBV5-4; j_gene: TRBJ2-5; d_gene: .; len: 15; CDR3aa: CASSPRGAGEETQYF; CDR3nt: TGTGCCAGCAGCCCCAGGGGAGCCGGAGAAGAGACCCAGTACTTC
abundance: .; v_gene: TRBV10-3; j_gene: TRBJ2-5; d_gene: .; len: 13; CDR3aa: CASSYGGEETQYF; CDR3nt: TGTGCCAGCAGTTACGGAGGGGAAGAGACCCAGTACTTC
abundance: few; v_gene: TRBV29-1; j_gene: TRBJ2-1; d_gene: .; len: 14; CDR3aa: CSVAGQLTFDEQFF; CDR3nt: TGCAGCGTCGCCGGACAGCTTACCTTCGATGAGCAGTTCTTC
abundance: many; v_gene: TRBV20-1; j_gene: TRBJ2-7; d_gene: .; len: 16; CDR3aa: CSAREDYRGREYEQYF; CDR3nt: TGCAGTGCTAGAGAGGACTACAGGGGAAGGGAATACGAGCAGTACTTC
abundance: .; v_gene: TRBV29-1; j_gene: TRBJ1-5; d_gene: .; len: 13; CDR3aa: CSVGGGSNQPQHF; CDR3nt: TGCAGCGTTGGGGGGGGGAGCAATCAGCCCCAGCATTTT
abundance: many; v_gene: TRBV4-1; j_gene: TRBJ1-1; d_gene: TRBD1; len: 15; CDR3aa: CASSPFTGVNTEAFF; CDR3nt: TGCGCCAGCAGCCCCTTCACAGGGGTCAACACTGAAGCTTTCTTT
abundance: .; v_gene: TRBV27; j_gene: TRBJ1-1; d_gene: .; len: 14; CDR3aa: CASLGTWGNTEAFF; CDR3nt: TGTGCCAGTTTAGGGACCTGGGGTAACACTGAAGCTTTCTTT
abundance: .; v_gene: TRBV5-1; j_gene: TRBJ1-5; d_gene: TRBD1; len: 14; CDR3aa: CASSPGQGARPQHF; CDR3nt: TGCGCCAGCAGCCCGGGGCAGGGGGCGAGGCCCCAGCATTTT
abundance: .; v_gene: TRBV24-1; j_gene: TRBJ1-4; d_gene: .; len: 14; CDR3aa: CATRSRPTNEKLFF; CDR3nt: TGTGCCACCAGGTCTAGACCAACTAATGAAAAACTGTTTTTT
abundance: .; v_gene: TRBV2; j_gene: TRBJ2-3; d_gene: TRBD1; len: 13; CDR3aa: CARRTGGSDTQYF; CDR3nt: TGTGCCAGAAGGACAGGCGGCTCAGATACGCAGTATTTT
abundance: many; v_gene: TRBV6-4; j_gene: TRBJ2-3; d_gene: TRBD1; len: 14; CDR3aa: CASSGTGGTDTQYF; CDR3nt: TGTGCCAGCAGTGGGACAGGCGGCACAGATACGCAGTATTTT
abundance: .; v_gene: TRBV29-1; j_gene: TRBJ2-7; d_gene: .; len: 13; CDR3aa: CSATDGASYEQYF; CDR3nt: TGCAGCGCCACGGACGGAGCCTCCTACGAGCAGTACTTC
abundance: .; v_gene: TRBV25-1; j_gene: TRBJ1-1; d_gene: .; len: 15; CDR3aa: CASSEYGGGGTEAFF; CDR3nt: TGTGCCAGCAGTGAATATGGGGGTGGCGGCACTGAAGCTTTCTTT
abundance: many; v_gene: TRBV4-3; j_gene: TRBJ2-7; d_gene: .; len: 16; CDR3aa: CASSQEKVTLTYEQYF; CDR3nt: TGCGCCAGCAGCCAAGAAAAGGTTACCTTGACCTACGAGCAGTACTTC
abundance: .; v_gene: TRBV14; j_gene: TRBJ1-4; d_gene: .; len: 12; CDR3aa: CASSQADEKLFF; CDR3nt: TGTGCCAGCAGCCAAGCCGATGAAAAACTGTTTTTT
abundance: few; v_gene: TRBV7-8; j_gene: TRBJ1-5; d_gene: .; len: 16; CDR3aa: CASSLAWGPRNQPQHF; CDR3nt: TGTGCCAGCAGCTTAGCTTGGGGGCCTCGCAATCAGCCCCAGCATTTT
abundance: .; v_gene: TRBV5-1; j_gene: TRBJ2-1; d_gene: TRBD2; len: 16; CDR3aa: CASSPDGGSSYNEQFF; CDR3nt: TGCGCCAGCAGCCCGGACGGCGGGAGCTCCTACAATGAGCAGTTCTTC
abundance: .; v_gene: TRBV20-1; j_gene: TRBJ2-5; d_gene: .; len: 12; CDR3aa: CSARVGRETQYF; CDR3nt: TGCAGTGCCCGGGTGGGGCGAGAGACCCAGTACTTC
abundance: .; v_gene: TRBV24-1; j_gene: TRBJ1-1; d_gene: .; len: 13; CDR3aa: CASSRDRNTEAFF; CDR3nt: TGTGCCAGCAGCCGCGACAGAAACACTGAAGCTTTCTTT
abundance: many; v_gene: TRBV7-2; j_gene: TRBJ2-7; d_gene: .; len: 15; CDR3aa: CATTTFAGSSYEQYF; CDR3nt: TGTGCCACCACTACTTTTGCGGGGAGCTCCTACGAGCAGTACTTC
abundance: few; v_gene: TRBV15; j_gene: TRBJ1-1; d_gene: .; len: 13; CDR3aa: CATSRDSNTEAFF; CDR3nt: TGTGCCACCAGCAGAGACAGTAACACTGAAGCTTTCTTT
abundance: many; v_gene: TRBV4-3; j_gene: TRBJ2-5; d_gene: .; len: 15; CDR3aa: CASSQDLGPMETQYF; CDR3nt: TGCGCCAGCAGCCAAGATCTAGGGCCAATGGAGACCCAGTACTTC
abundance: .; v_gene: TRBV20-1; j_gene: TRBJ1-5; d_gene: .; len: 13; CDR3aa: CSASAAGNQPQHF; CDR3nt: TGCAGTGCTAGCGCGGCCGGCAATCAGCCCCAGCATTTT
abundance: few; v_gene: TRBV7-2; j_gene: TRBJ1-5; d_gene: .; len: 13; CDR3aa: CASSSDGSQPQHF; CDR3nt: TGTGCCAGCAGCTCGGATGGAAGTCAGCCCCAGCATTTT
abundance: .; v_gene: TRBV10-3; j_gene: TRBJ2-1; d_gene: TRBD2; len: 13; CDR3aa: CATGGAVYNEQFF; CDR3nt: TGTGCCACCGGGGGGGCCGTTTACAATGAGCAGTTCTTC
abundance: once; v_gene: TRBV2; j_gene: TRBJ1-5; d_gene: .; len: 16; CDR3aa: CASSGTLFYSNQPQHF; CDR3nt: TGTGCCAGCAGTGGGACTCTCTTCTATAGCAATCAGCCCCAGCATTTT
abundance: .; v_gene: TRBV9; j_gene: TRBJ1-5; d_gene: TRBD1; len: 15; CDR3aa: CASSVAGTVNQPQHF; CDR3nt: TGTGCCAGCAGCGTAGCGGGGACAGTCAATCAGCCCCAGCATTTT
abundance: .; v_gene: TRBV6-1; j_gene: TRBJ2-1; d_gene: .; len: 18; CDR3aa: CASSDPYLSGATYNEQFF; CDR3nt: TGTGCCAGCAGTGATCCCTACCTTAGCGGCGCTACCTACAATGAGCAGTTCTTC
abundance: medium-sized; v_gene: TRBV15; j_gene: TRBJ1-6; d_gene: .; len: 14; CDR3aa: CATSSGRGNSPLHF; CDR3nt: TGTGCCACCAGCAGCGGCAGGGGTAATTCACCCCTCCACTTT
abundance: .; v_gene: TRBV7-3; j_gene: TRBJ1-2; d_gene: TRBD1; len: 13; CDR3aa: CASSRQGGYGYTF; CDR3nt: TGTGCCAGCAGCCGACAGGGTGGCTATGGCTACACCTTC
abundance: many; v_gene: TRBV6-5; j_gene: TRBJ1-2; d_gene: .; len: 15; CDR3aa: CASSLRTVGGYGYTF; CDR3nt: TGTGCCAGCAGTTTACGGACAGTCGGAGGGTATGGCTACACCTTC
abundance: .; v_gene: TRBV5-1; j_gene: TRBJ2-7; d_gene: TRBD1; len: 15; CDR3aa: CASSLVGTGNYEQYF; CDR3nt: TGCGCCAGCAGCTTAGTTGGGACAGGTAACTACGAGCAGTACTTC
abundance: many; v_gene: TRBV18; j_gene: TRBJ1-5; d_gene: .; len: 15; CDR3aa: CASSPATDSNQPQHF; CDR3nt: TGTGCCAGCTCACCGGCGACGGATAGCAATCAGCCCCAGCATTTT
abundance: .; v_gene: TRBV10-3; j_gene: TRBJ1-3; d_gene: .; len: 15; CDR3aa: CAISVDGETGNTIYF; CDR3nt: TGTGCCATCAGTGTGGACGGGGAGACTGGAAACACCATATATTTT
abundance: .; v_gene: TRBV7-8; j_gene: TRBJ1-2; d_gene: .; len: 12; CDR3aa: CASSTDRIGYTF; CDR3nt: TGTGCCAGCAGCACCGATCGTATCGGCTACACCTTC
abundance: many; v_gene: TRBV20-1; j_gene: TRBJ2-7; d_gene: .; len: 16; CDR3aa: CSARDQTRGETYEQYF; CDR3nt: TGCAGTGCTAGAGACCAGACAAGGGGCGAGACCTACGAGCAGTACTTC
abundance: many; v_gene: TRBV19; j_gene: TRBJ1-4; d_gene: .; len: 14; CDR3aa: CASTPDATNEKLFF; CDR3nt: TGTGCCAGTACACCGGACGCAACTAATGAAAAACTGTTTTTT
abundance: .; v_gene: TRBV5-6; j_gene: TRBJ2-1; d_gene: .; len: 14; CDR3aa: CASTGGTIYNEQFF; CDR3nt: TGTGCCAGCACTGGTGGCACTATCTACAATGAGCAGTTCTTC
abundance: .; v_gene: TRBV10-1; j_gene: TRBJ2-2; d_gene: .; len: 14; CDR3aa: CASSESSETGELFF; CDR3nt: TGCGCCAGCAGTGAGTCGTCGGAGACCGGGGAGCTGTTTTTT
abundance: .; v_gene: TRBV10-3; j_gene: TRBJ1-6; d_gene: .; len: 13; CDR3aa: CAFRQAEDLPLHF; CDR3nt: TGTGCCTTTAGACAGGCCGAAGATTTACCCCTCCACTTT
abundance: .; v_gene: TRBV12-3/TRBV12-4; j_gene: TRBJ1-5; d_gene: .; len: 13; CDR3aa: CASKRTDNRPQHF; CDR3nt: TGCGCCAGCAAGCGGACAGACAATCGGCCCCAGCATTTT
abundance: many; v_gene: TRBV20-1; j_gene: TRBJ2-7; d_gene: TRBD1; len: 15; CDR3aa: CSASRQGSTSYEQYF; CDR3nt: TGCAGTGCTAGCCGACAGGGGTCGACCTCCTACGAGCAGTACTTC
abundance: .; v_gene: TRBV4-2; j_gene: TRBJ2-3; d_gene: .; len: 16; CDR3aa: CASSQAGQASTDTQYF; CDR3nt: TGTGCCAGCAGCCAAGCCGGACAAGCTAGTACAGATACGCAGTATTTT
abundance: few; v_gene: TRBV25-1; j_gene: TRBJ2-2; d_gene: .; len: 16; CDR3aa: CASSELRTIGTGELFF; CDR3nt: TGTGCCAGCAGTGAATTGAGAACGATCGGAACCGGGGAGCTGTTTTTT
abundance: .; v_gene: TRBV15; j_gene: TRBJ2-1; d_gene: .; len: 12; CDR3aa: CATSRVLNEQFF; CDR3nt: TGTGCCACCAGCAGAGTGTTGAATGAGCAGTTCTTC
abundance: .; v_gene: TRBV20-1; j_gene: TRBJ2-7; d_gene: TRBD1; len: 12; CDR3aa: CSASWTGNEQYF; CDR3nt: TGCAGTGCTAGCTGGACAGGGAACGAGCAGTACTTC
abundance: .; v_gene: TRBV24-1; j_gene: TRBJ2-3; d_gene: .; len: 15; CDR3aa: CATSDPTNSPGTQYF; CDR3nt: TGTGCCACCAGTGATCCGACCAACTCACCAGGTACGCAGTATTTT
abundance: .; v_gene: TRBV29-1; j_gene: TRBJ2-7; d_gene: TRBD2; len: 13; CDR3aa: CSLEAGLYYEQYF; CDR3nt: TGCAGCTTGGAAGCGGGGTTATACTACGAGCAGTACTTC
abundance: .; v_gene: TRBV15; j_gene: TRBJ1-5; d_gene: .; len: 15; CDR3aa: CATSRSGSDNQPQHF; CDR3nt: TGTGCCACCAGCCGTTCAGGGAGCGACAATCAGCCCCAGCATTTT
abundance: .; v_gene: TRBV29-1; j_gene: TRBJ1-2; d_gene: .; len: 10; CDR3aa: CSVPGYGYTF; CDR3nt: TGCAGCGTACCCGGATATGGCTACACCTTC
abundance: many; v_gene: TRBV12-3/TRBV12-4; j_gene: TRBJ1-2; d_gene: TRBD1; len: 12; CDR3aa: CASRGQGGGYTF; CDR3nt: TGTGCCAGCAGAGGACAGGGAGGTGGCTACACCTTC
abundance: .; v_gene: TRBV7-3; j_gene: TRBJ2-5; d_gene: TRBD1; len: 13; CDR3aa: CASSRGQKETQYF; CDR3nt: TGTGCCAGCAGCCGGGGACAGAAAGAGACCCAGTACTTC
abundance: .; v_gene: TRBV7-3; j_gene: TRBJ2-7; d_gene: .; len: 12; CDR3aa: CVSSLGVKEQYF; CDR3nt: TGTGTCAGCAGCTTAGGTGTTAAGGAGCAGTACTTC
abundance: .; v_gene: TRBV6-5; j_gene: TRBJ1-1; d_gene: TRBD1; len: 17; CDR3aa: CASSFGQGDYMNTEAFF; CDR3nt: TGTGCCAGCAGTTTCGGACAGGGAGACTATATGAACACTGAAGCTTTCTTT
abundance: many; v_gene: TRBV9; j_gene: TRBJ1-2; d_gene: .; len: 13; CDR3aa: CASSGDSTTGYTF; CDR3nt: TGTGCCAGCAGCGGGGACTCTACAACTGGCTACACCTTC